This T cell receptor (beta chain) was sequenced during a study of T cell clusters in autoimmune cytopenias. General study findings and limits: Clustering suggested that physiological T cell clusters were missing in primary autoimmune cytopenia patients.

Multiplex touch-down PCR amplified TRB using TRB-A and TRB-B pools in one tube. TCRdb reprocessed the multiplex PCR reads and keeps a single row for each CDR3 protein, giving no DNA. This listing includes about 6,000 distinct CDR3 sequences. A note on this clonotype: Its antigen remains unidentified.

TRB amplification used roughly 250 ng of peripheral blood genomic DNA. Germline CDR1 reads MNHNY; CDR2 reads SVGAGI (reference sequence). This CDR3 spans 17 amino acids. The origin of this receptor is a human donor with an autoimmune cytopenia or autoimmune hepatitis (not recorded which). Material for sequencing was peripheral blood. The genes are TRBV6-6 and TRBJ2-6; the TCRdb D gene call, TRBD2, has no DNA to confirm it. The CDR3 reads CARDLWGRSYGANVLTF.